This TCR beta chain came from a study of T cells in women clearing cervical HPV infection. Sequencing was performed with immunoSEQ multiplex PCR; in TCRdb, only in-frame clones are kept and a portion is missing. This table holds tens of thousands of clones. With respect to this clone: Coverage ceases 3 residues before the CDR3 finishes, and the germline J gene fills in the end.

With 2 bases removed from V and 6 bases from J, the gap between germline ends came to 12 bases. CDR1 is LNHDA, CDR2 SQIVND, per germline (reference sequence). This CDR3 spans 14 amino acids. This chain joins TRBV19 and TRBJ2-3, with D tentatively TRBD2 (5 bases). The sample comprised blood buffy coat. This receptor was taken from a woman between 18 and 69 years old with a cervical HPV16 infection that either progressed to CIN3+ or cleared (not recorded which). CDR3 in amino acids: CASSIKAGLDTQYF. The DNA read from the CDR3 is TGTGCCAGTAGTATAAAGGCAGGACTCGATACG.